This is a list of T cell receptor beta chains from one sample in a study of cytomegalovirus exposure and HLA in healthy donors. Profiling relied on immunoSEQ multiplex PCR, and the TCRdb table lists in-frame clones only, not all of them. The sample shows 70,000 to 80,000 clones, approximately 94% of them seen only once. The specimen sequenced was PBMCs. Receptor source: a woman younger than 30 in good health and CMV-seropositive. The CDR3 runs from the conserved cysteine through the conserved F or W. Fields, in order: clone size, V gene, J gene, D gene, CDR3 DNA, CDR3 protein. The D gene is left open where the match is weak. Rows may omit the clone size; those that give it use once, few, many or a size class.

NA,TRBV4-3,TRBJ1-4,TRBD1,TGCGCCAGCAGCCAAGATAACGACAGGGGAGATGAAAAACTGTTTTTT,CASSQDNDRGDEKLFF
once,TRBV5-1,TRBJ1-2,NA,TGCGCCAGCAGCGGGGCGAGCTATGGCTACACCTTC,CASSGASYGYTF
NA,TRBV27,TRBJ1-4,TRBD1,TGTGCCAGCAGCTATCGACAGGGTGCGGAGAAACTGTTTTTT,CASSYRQGAEKLFF
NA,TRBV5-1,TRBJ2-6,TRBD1,TGCGCCAGCAGCCCTGGGGAACAGGGGGCCTTCTCTGGGGCCAACGTCCTGACTTTC,CASSPGEQGAFSGANVLTF
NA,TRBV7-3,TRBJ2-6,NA,TGTGCCAGCACCCAAGGGGGACGGCGATCTGGGGCCAACGTCCTGACTTTC,CASTQGGRRSGANVLTF
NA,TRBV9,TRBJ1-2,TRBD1,TGTGCCAGCAGCGCGCTAGGGGACAGACCCTTTTCCCCCTATGGCTACACCTTC,CASSALGDRPFSPYGYTF
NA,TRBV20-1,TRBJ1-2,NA,TGCAGTGCAGCGGATAACTATGGCTACACCTTC,CSAADNYGYTF
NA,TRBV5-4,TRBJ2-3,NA,TGTGCCAGCAGCTTGAAGTTGGGTTCAGGAGATACGCAGTATTTT,CASSLKLGSGDTQYF
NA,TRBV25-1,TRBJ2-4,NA,TGTGCCAGCAGTGAGTCTCAGGGGGGCCCTAACAAAAACATTCAGTACTTC,CASSESQGGPNKNIQYF
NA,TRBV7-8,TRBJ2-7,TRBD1,TGTGCCAGCAGCTTAGTCCCAGGGGGCCTATACGAGCAGTACTTC,CASSLVPGGLYEQYF
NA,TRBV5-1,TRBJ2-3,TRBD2,TGCGCCAGCAGCTTGGTTGGCGGGGGGGCAGATACGCAGTATTTT,CASSLVGGGADTQYF
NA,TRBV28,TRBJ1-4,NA,TGTGCCAGCAGTTTCCAGGGTGAAAAACTGTTTTTT,CASSFQGEKLFF
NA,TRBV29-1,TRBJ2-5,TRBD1,TGCAGCGCAAGAGACAGGGCTTTAGAGACCCAGTACTTC,CSARDRALETQYF
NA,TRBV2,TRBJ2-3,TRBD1,TGTGCCAGCAGACCGAAAGGGACAGCCCGAGTAAGCACAGATACGCAGTATTTT,CASRPKGTARVSTDTQYF
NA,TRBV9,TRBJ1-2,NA,TGTGCCAGCAGCGTAGAAGCCCGCCATGGCTACACCTTC,CASSVEARHGYTF
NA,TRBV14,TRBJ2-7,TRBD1,TGTGCCAGCAGCCCAGGGACAGGGCGCATGTACTTC,CASSPGTGRMYF
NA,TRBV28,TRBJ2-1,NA,TGTGCCAGCAGCTCCAAAAGACAGACCCACTACAATGAGCAGTTCTTC,CASSSKRQTHYNEQFF
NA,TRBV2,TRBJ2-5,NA,TGTGCCAGCAGTACGGGGGGCCCCCTCCAAGAGACCCAGTACTTC,CASSTGGPLQETQYF
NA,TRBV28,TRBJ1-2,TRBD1,TGTGCCAGCAGTTCGCCGGGACAGACCTATGGCTACACCTTC,CASSSPGQTYGYTF
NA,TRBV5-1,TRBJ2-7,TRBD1,TGCGCCAGCAGCTTCGGGACAGGGGGCAACTCCTACGAGCAGTACTTC,CASSFGTGGNSYEQYF
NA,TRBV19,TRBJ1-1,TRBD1,TGTGCCAGTAGTATAGATGAAGAGACAGGGGGGAACACTGAAGCTTTCTTT,CASSIDEETGGNTEAFF
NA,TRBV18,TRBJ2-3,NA,TGTGCCAGCTCACCCGGGTTAAGCACAGATACGCAGTATTTT,CASSPGLSTDTQYF
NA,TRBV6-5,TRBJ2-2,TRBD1,TGTGCCAGCAGTTATCTTACAGGGGGGACCGGGGAGCTGTTTTTT,CASSYLTGGTGELFF
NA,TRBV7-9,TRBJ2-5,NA,TGTGCCAGCACCAGGGCGGAGACCCAGTACTTC,CASTRAETQYF
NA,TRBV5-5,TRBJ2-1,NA,TGTGCCAGCAGCTTGACCTCACTCCTAACCTACAATGAGCAGTTCTTC,CASSLTSLLTYNEQFF
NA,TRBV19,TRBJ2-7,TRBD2,TGTGCCAGTTCCCAAAGCGGGATGGATTACGAGCAGTACTTC,CASSQSGMDYEQYF
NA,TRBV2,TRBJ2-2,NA,TGTGCCAGCAGTGCACAGGGCCCCGGGGAGCTGTTTTTT,CASSAQGPGELFF
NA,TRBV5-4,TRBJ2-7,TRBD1,TGTGCCAGCAGCCGAGTAGACCGACAGGGCGTCGACGAGCAGTACTTC,CASSRVDRQGVDEQYF
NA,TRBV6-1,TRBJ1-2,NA,TGTGCCAGCAGCGTTACATTTCAGGGCCCCCGCGCCTTC,CASSVTFQGPRAF
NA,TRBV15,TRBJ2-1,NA,TGTGCCACCAGCAGAGATCCAGAAAGCTCCTACAATGAGCAGTTCTTC,CATSRDPESSYNEQFF
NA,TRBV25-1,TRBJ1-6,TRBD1,TGTGCCAGCAGAGACAGGGGAGAGAATTCACCCCTCCACTTT,CASRDRGENSPLHF
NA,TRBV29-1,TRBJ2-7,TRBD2,TGCAGCGTTGTAGCGGGAGGGTCCTACGAGCAGTACTTC,CSVVAGGSYEQYF
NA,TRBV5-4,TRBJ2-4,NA,TGTGCCAGCAGCCCGGTAGGGGTCAGAAAAAACATTCAGTACTTC,CASSPVGVRKNIQYF
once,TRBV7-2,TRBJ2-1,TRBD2,TGTGCCAGCAGCTTAGGGACTAGCACTAACAATGAGCAGTTCTTC,CASSLGTSTNNEQFF
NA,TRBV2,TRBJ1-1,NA,TGTGCCAGCAGTTTACAGGGTGCGAACACTGAAGCTTTCTTT,CASSLQGANTEAFF
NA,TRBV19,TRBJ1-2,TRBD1,TGTGCCAGTAGTACCCGGACAGGGGAGAGTGGCTACACCTTC,CASSTRTGESGYTF
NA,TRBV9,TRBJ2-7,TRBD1,TGTGCCAGCAGCGTAGGTCCCCGGGACAGCCAAGGGGGGTACTTC,CASSVGPRDSQGGYF
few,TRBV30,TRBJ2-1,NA,TGTGCCTGGAGTGCCACGGGGTACAATGAGCAGTTCTTC,CAWSATGYNEQFF
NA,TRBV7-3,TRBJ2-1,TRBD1,TGTGCCAGCAGCTGGGACAGGGGCAGCAATGAGCAGTTCTTC,CASSWDRGSNEQFF
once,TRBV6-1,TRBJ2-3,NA,TGTGCCAGCAGTGTGTATTTCACAGATACGCAGTATTTT,CASSVYFTDTQYF
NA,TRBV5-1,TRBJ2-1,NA,TGCGCCAGCAGCTTGGAGAATTCGAGCAATGAGCAGTTCTTC,CASSLENSSNEQFF
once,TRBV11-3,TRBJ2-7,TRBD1,TGTGCCAGCAGCCCGCAGGGGGACTCCTACGAGCAGTACTTC,CASSPQGDSYEQYF